The present TCR beta chain was sequenced within a study of vaccination and CD4 T cells after COVID-19 (dated by TCRdb to 2022 to 2024). Turning to the overall study: SARS-CoV-2 positivity had been established in the convalescent patients by nasal swab PCR, and mild disease was recorded in several of these patients and severe disease in one. Six males and four females were included in the convalescent cohort, with two Hispanic individuals, seven Caucasians, two Asians and one multiracial person represented. Participants got two doses of the Pfizer-BioNTech BNT162b2 vaccine (n=8) or two doses of the Moderna mRNA-1273 vaccine (n=2). Post-COVID blood samples were collected from convalescent patients a median of around 100 days after diagnosis, with a range of about 30 to 180 days. The time from the second vaccine dose to post-vaccine blood sampling had a median of roughly 70 days and ranged from roughly 13 to 241 days. Overlapping spike peptide pools from SARS-CoV-2 and from the common cold coronaviruses HCoV-NL63, HCoV-OC43 and HCoV-229E were used as culture stimuli. Control cultures used a CEFX viral epitope pool as positive control, an HIV-1 Nef peptide pool as negative control, or no peptide. The spike-specific CD4+ TCR repertoire was compared before and after mRNA vaccination in approximately 9 COVID-19 convalescent patients and a handful of infection-naive healthy vaccine recipients. The paper's findings and limits, for the study overall: In convalescent patients, a median roughly 88% of post-vaccine SARS-CoV-2-reactive clones were detected only after vaccination, suggesting vaccine-specific priming. The study included relatively few convalescent patients and did not analyze early timepoints after natural infection. Nearly all vaccine-specific clones in convalescent patients (304 of 307) were mono-reactive for SARS-CoV-2 spike rather than cross-reactive with common cold coronaviruses. An increase in the median number of SARS-CoV-2-reactive clonotypes from approximately 20 after infection to 38 after vaccination was observed, but the change was not found to be significant.

Reading from cysteine to phenylalanine, the CDR3 counts 16 amino acids. Here the CDR3 DNA is all that survives: 48 bases in frame from base 1. Cut back by 1 base and 0 bases, the V and J ends lie 10 bases apart. Based on the germline V gene, the CDR1 and CDR2 sequences are MDHEN and SYDVKM. For this clonotype: The antigen it binds to is not known. Nothing much larger sits one base from this clone, and base qualities are not available.

The library relied on PCR. DNA from cultured CD4+ T cells was subjected to TCR sequencing with the Oncomine TCR Beta short-read assay at the Johns Hopkins FTIC core. Genomic DNA was extracted from the cultured CD4+ T cells with the QIAamp micro DNA kit. Oncomine TCR Beta libraries from cultured CD4+ T cells were pooled with unique dual indexes and sequenced on an Illumina iSeq 100. From the authors' description of their analysis: Non-productive sequences were filtered out, and CDR3s that did not start with C, did not end with F or W, or were shorter than 7 amino acids were discarded. Antigen-specific clonotypes were identified with the MANAFEST web application by comparing peptide-stimulated wells with reference and other culture wells. For a clone to be called positive, the clone needed an FDR below 0.05, an odds ratio above 5, and a productive frequency above 0.1% in at least two of three replicate wells. Clonotypes that were significantly expanded in both SARS-CoV-2 spike wells and at least one common cold coronavirus spike condition were defined as cross-reactive. Using R version 3.6.1, CDR3 homology was evaluated through Levenshtein distances (stringdist) along with unrooted phylogenetic trees (ape). The public reads were run again by TCRdb, first through fastp at Q25 and then through MiXCR, and only productive beta chains were kept. Rows are combined by CDR3 protein, so each entry shows the most common genes and DNA. TCRdb's processing, not the study's, gives the V and J calls here. The sample records roughly 7,100 distinct CDR3 sequences, around 60% of which are singletons. The biggest ten clones account for 28% of the sample.

What the treatment or condition label conveys for this sample: roughly nine-day PBMC culture with coronavirus spike peptide pools or control peptides (ViraFEST assay). The ViraFEST assay was used in the study, in which antigen-specific T cells were expanded with peptide pools and expanded clonotypes were subsequently identified by TCR sequencing. Positive SARS-CoV-2 PCR tests in the convalescent patients dated from March to December 2020, before Alpha, Beta and Delta variants emerged in the United States. Each well held roughly 2 million PBMCs cultured in IMDM containing about 5% human AB serum and approximately 9.8 IU/ml IL-2, with about 10 ug/ml peptide pools added. Half of the culture medium was replaced with fresh IL-2-containing medium on days 3 and 7. After about 11 days of culture, CD4+ T cells were isolated by negative selection using the EasySep CD4+ T cell isolation kit. Ficoll-Paque Plus gradient centrifugation was used to isolate PBMCs from whole blood, and the isolated PBMCs were then either used fresh or cryopreserved at -140C. Culture conditions were generally each tested in triplicate wells.

This TCR was sampled from a human donor who had recovered from COVID-19. This receptor chain uses TRBV28 and TRBJ1-3, and the D gene may be TRBD1, 5 bases matching. Sequenced sample: CD4+ T cells from blood, cultured in vitro. The CDR3: CASSLLRGASGNTIYF. The DNA sequence is given as TGTGCCAGCAGTTTATTGAGGGGCGCCTCTGGAAACACCATATATTTT.